The rows below give T cell receptor beta chains drawn from one sample of a study of T cells in Graves' hyperthyroidism and ophthalmopathy. TCRdb re-analysed the multiplex PCR reads in MiXCR, keeping a single row per CDR3 protein. The sample has hundreds of thousands of distinct CDR3 sequences; around 26% are singletons. Sequenced sample: blood. Every receptor here comes from a woman in her 40s with Graves' ophthalmopathy. Each CDR3 is given with its conserved first and last residue. A D gene is named only where the DNA matches it firmly. Clone size is stated in some rows and not others, as once, few, many or a class when expanded.

D gene	V gene	clone size	J gene	CDR3 protein	CDR3 DNA
.	TRBV15	many	TRBJ1-5	CATSRSGGGGNQPQHF	TGTGCCACCAGCAGGAGCGGGGGAGGAGGCAATCAGCCCCAGCATTTT
.	TRBV20-1	few	TRBJ2-7	CSARGRLLYEQYF	TGCAGTGCTAGAGGGAGGCTGCTCTACGAGCAGTACTTC
TRBD2	TRBV24-1	many	TRBJ2-5	CATSSGRARETQYF	TGTGCCACCAGTAGCGGGAGGGCCCGAGAGACCCAGTACTTC
.	TRBV5-1	many	TRBJ2-7	CASKLQEQYF	TGCGCCAGCAAGTTGCAAGAGCAGTACTTC
.	TRBV5-1	.	TRBJ1-2	CASSPTTDRNYGYTF	TGCGCCAGCAGCCCCACAACCGACAGAAACTATGGCTACACCTTC
.	TRBV3-1	few	TRBJ2-5	CASSQFGETQYF	TGTGCCAGCAGCCAATTCGGAGAGACCCAGTACTTC
.	TRBV9	many	TRBJ2-3	CASSPRADTQYF	TGTGCCAGCAGCCCTAGGGCAGATACGCAGTATTTT
.	TRBV6-2/TRBV6-3	.	TRBJ1-2	CASSQQSYYGYTF	TGTGCCAGCAGTCAACAGAGTTACTATGGCTACACCTTC
.	TRBV7-2	many	TRBJ2-5	CASSSGVGVQETQYF	TGTGCCAGCAGCTCGGGTGTGGGGGTCCAAGAGACCCAGTACTTC
.	TRBV29-1	.	TRBJ2-5	CSVVGNGETQYF	TGCAGCGTTGTGGGGAATGGAGAGACCCAGTACTTC
TRBD2	TRBV28	many	TRBJ2-7	CASSDLAEADYEQYF	TGTGCCAGCAGTGACCTAGCGGAGGCTGACTACGAGCAGTACTTC
TRBD2	TRBV6-5	many	TRBJ2-7	CASSLGTSGRDSYEQYF	TGTGCCAGCAGCCTCGGGACTAGCGGGAGGGATTCCTACGAGCAGTACTTC
TRBD1	TRBV18	many	TRBJ2-7	CASSRGQGSYEQYF	TGTGCCAGCTCGCGGGGACAGGGCTCCTACGAGCAGTACTTC
.	TRBV27	many	TRBJ1-1	CASSFLKSVGANTEAFF	TGTGCCAGCAGTTTCCTAAAAAGTGTGGGTGCGAACACTGAAGCTTTCTTT
TRBD1	TRBV18	.	TRBJ1-6	CASSPTGQGNSPLHF	TGTGCCAGCTCACCGACGGGACAGGGTAATTCACCCCTCCACTTT
.	TRBV4-1	many	TRBJ2-3	CASSGALAWADTQYF	TGCGCCAGCAGCGGGGCACTCGCTTGGGCAGATACGCAGTATTTT
.	TRBV30	many	TRBJ2-2	CAWRQNTGELFF	TGTGCCTGGAGGCAGAACACCGGGGAGCTGTTTTTT
.	TRBV20-1	many	TRBJ2-2	CSALHGFANTGELFF	TGCAGTGCCCTACATGGGTTCGCGAACACCGGGGAGCTGTTTTTT
.	TRBV4-1	many	TRBJ2-7	CASSQGRRGF	TGCGCCAGCAGCCAAGGCCGGCGTGGCTTC
.	TRBV27	many	TRBJ2-5	CASRTLGEKEETQYF	TGTGCCAGCAGGACCTTGGGGGAGAAGGAGGAGACCCAGTACTTC
.	TRBV6-5	many	TRBJ2-7	CASRSGLFYEQYF	TGTGCCAGCAGATCCGGACTCTTCTACGAGCAGTACTTC
.	TRBV30	.	TRBJ2-5	CAWSFSAIQETQYF	TGTGCCTGGAGTTTTAGCGCGATCCAAGAGACCCAGTACTTC
.	TRBV7-3	many	TRBJ2-2	CASSITSGPRAGELFF	TGTGCCAGCAGCATAACCTCCGGGCCTAGGGCCGGGGAGCTGTTTTTT
.	TRBV11-2	few	TRBJ2-2	CASSLDPGVLNTGELFF	TGTGCCAGCAGCTTAGATCCGGGGGTCCTGAACACCGGGGAGCTGTTTTTT
TRBD1	TRBV10-3	many	TRBJ1-2	CAGSGQGADGYTF	TGTGCCGGCTCAGGACAGGGGGCCGATGGCTACACCTTC
.	TRBV12-3/TRBV12-4	.	TRBJ1-1	CASTPGGPEAFF	TGTGCCAGCACGCCCGGGGGGCCTGAAGCTTTCTTT
TRBD2	TRBV6-2/TRBV6-3	.	TRBJ2-7	CASSDRTSGIHEQYF	TGTGCCAGCAGCGACCGGACTAGCGGGATCCACGAGCAGTACTTC
.	TRBV20-1	once	TRBJ1-1	CSARAPTQPGRALSQTEAFF	TGCAGTGCTAGAGCACCAACCCAACCCGGAAGGGCGCTATCGCAGACTGAAGCTTTCTTT
.	TRBV20-1	many	TRBJ1-2	CSARDEGGARGYTF	TGCAGTGCTAGAGATGAGGGCGGGGCGCGTGGCTACACCTTC